This TCR beta chain was found in a study of CD4 T cells in relation to SARS-CoV-2 and coronaviruses. In the study overall: Controls used an HIV-1 Nef peptide pool or no peptide. Crossreactive spike epitopes shared across donors were mapped to their HLA restriction.

The study's findings and limits: Samples before the pandemic and after infection were not matched within any donor.

CD4+ T cells from unexposed donors were obtained before the COVID-19 pandemic (2011-2018). Isolation of CD4+ T cells took place after less than twelve days in culture. Approximately 1.8 million PBMCs per well were cultured with roughly 10 IU/ml IL-2. The length of the CDR3 is 15 residues. CDR1 is MRHNA and CDR2 is SNTAGT in the germline V gene. V gave up 5 bases and J gave up 1 base, with 13 bases separating them. The method was immunoSEQ multiplex PCR; TCRdb's version includes in-frame clones alone and lacks a portion of them. The repertoire holds fewer than 25,000 clones, 60% to 85% seen once, with approximately 15% in the top ten. About this clone: The antigen remains unidentified.

This receptor was obtained from a human donor in good health. The sequencing input was CD4+ T cells from PBMCs, cultured in vitro. The chain uses TRBV6-4 and TRBJ2-3, with D maybe TRBD2 (5 bases). For the CDR3, the DNA is TGTGCCAGCAGTTCGAACGGAGGAGGCACAGATACGCAGTATTTT. Protein sequence: CASSSNGGGTDTQYF.